These 23 T cell receptor beta chains were all obtained from the same sample, sequenced in a study of T cells after yellow fever vaccination. TCRdb re-called the 5' RACE reads through MiXCR, storing one row per CDR3 protein. Seen here are around 320,000 distinct CDR3 sequences, about 10% observed once, and the top ten hold 3% to 3.5%. Sequences were derived from CD4+ T cells sorted from PBMCs, sampled 45 days after the yellow fever booster vaccination. These receptors were obtained from a man in his late teens or twenties who received the YFV17D yellow fever vaccine.

This clonotype was picked up a small number of times. The rearrangement links TRBV28 to TRBJ2-3, with a possible D match to TRBD2 (7 bases). Germline-derived CDR1 and CDR2 are MDHEN and SYDVKM. The V end was cut by 6 bases, the J end by 7 bases, with 14 bases between. The CDR3 totals 13 residues. The CDR3 protein is CASRPGGPHTQYF. The CDR3 coding sequence is TGTGCCAGCAGGCCCGGGGGGCCACATACGCAGTATTTT.

DNA of the CDR3: TGTGCCTGGCACCCCCAGCGGGGAAGGCCAGATACGCAGTATTTT. Protein product: CAWHPQRGRPDTQYF. The gene calls are TRBV30 and TRBJ2-3, with 7 bases fitting TRBD2. The CDR3 is 15 amino acids. Trimming removed 5 bases from V and 4 bases from J; junction bases left unmatched: 12. Germline CDR1 is GTSNPN and CDR2 is SVGIG (reference sequence).

There are many counts of this clonotype. V is TRBV6-6 and J is TRBJ1-5; D is unclear. The CDR3 length is 14 residues. V was shortened by 6 bases and J by 7 bases, with 16 bases between the two germline ends. Germline assignment: CDR1 MNHNY and CDR2 SVGAGI (reference sequence). CDR3 protein: CASSPTSVVQPQHF. CDR3 nucleotides: TGTGCCAGCAGCCCAACGTCGGTGGTACAGCCCCAGCATTTT.

The rearrangement joins TRBV12-3 or TRBV12-4 to TRBJ1-1, with unresolved D. V lost 6 bases and J lost 2, with 13 bases in between. The length of the CDR3 is 14 residues. The CDR3 here is CASSLTSGNTEAFF. CDR3 DNA sequence: TGTGCCAGCAGCCTAACATCGGGTAACACTGAAGCTTTCTTT.

The genes are TRBV15 and TRBJ1-2; D unresolved. From germline, CDR1 is LNHNV and CDR2 YYDKDF (reference sequence). The CDR3 runs to 13 residues. V lost 0 bases and J 5 bases, leaving 7 bases between the germline ends. DNA of the CDR3: TGTGCCACCAGCAGAGATCCAGGTTATGGCTACACCTTC. Translation: CATSRDPGYGYTF.

This clonotype occurred a few times. The V gene is TRBV7-2, the J gene TRBJ1-1; D is perhaps TRBD1 (5 bases). Germline V gives CDR1 SGHTA, CDR2 FQGNSA. This CDR3 contains 15 residues. The V end lost 3 bases, the J end lost 4 bases, and 15 bases lay between the germline ends. Written as DNA, the CDR3 is TGTGCCAGCAGCTTCGTCCTGGGGGTTGGCACTGAAGCTTTCTTT. Translating it yields CASSFVLGVGTEAFF.

This clonotype appeared many times. The rearrangement joins TRBV6-5 to TRBJ2-2, with 8 bases identical to TRBD1. Germline loops: CDR1 MNHEY, CDR2 SVGAGI. J lost 5 bases, V lost 5 bases, and 10 bases had no gene match. The CDR3 sequence is 16 residues long. CDR3 sequence (DNA): TGTGCCAGCAGTAGAACCTTACAGGGGGAAACCGGGGAGCTGTTTTTT. It translates to CASSRTLQGETGELFF.

This clonotype was counted between two and nine times. The chain recombines TRBV5-4 with TRBJ1-2; a weak D match, TRBD1 (5 bases). The CDR3 is 15 amino acids. Trimming stripped 1 base from V and 2 bases from J, with 12 bases between. From germline, CDR1 is SGHNT and CDR2 YYREEE (reference sequence). The CDR3 coding sequence is TGTGCCAGCAGCTTGATGAGGGGCGAGAACTATGGCTACACCTTC. This translates into CASSLMRGENYGYTF.

This clonotype was counted at least ten times. This chain joins TRBV6-5 and TRBJ1-4; perhaps TRBD1 as D (5 bases). The CDR3 is made up of 15 amino acids. V lost 7 bases to trimming and J lost 7 bases, with 19 bases between them. Germline V gives CDR1 MNHEY, CDR2 SVGAGI. The CDR3 nucleotides read TGTGCCAGCACCCCGGGACTCCTCGCCGGTGAAAAACTGTTTTTT. As protein: CASTPGLLAGEKLFF.

The rearrangement links TRBV20-1 to TRBJ1-4, with 7 bases fitting TRBD1. This CDR3 spans 13 amino acids. Per germline, CDR1 DFQATT and CDR2 SNEGSKA (reference sequence). J gave up 8 bases and V 5 bases, and 8 bases lay outside the gene matches. Here the CDR3 DNA reads TGCAGTGCTGTCAGGGGGGTAGGGGAAAAACTGTTTTTT. Translating it yields CSAVRGVGEKLFF.

This clonotype was picked up many times. The rearrangement links TRBV5-6 to TRBJ2-5; D unclear. Germline CDR1 SGHDT, CDR2 YYEEEE. V was trimmed by 0 bases and J by 9 bases, leaving 12 bases between them. This CDR3 spans 13 amino acids. In DNA form, the CDR3 reads TGTGCCAGCAGCTTGGGTGACGCCATATCCCAGTACTTC. This gives the protein CASSLGDAISQYF.

The chain couples TRBV27 to TRBJ2-3; D unresolved. The germline V gene has CDR1 MNHEY and CDR2 SMNVEV (reference sequence). Trimming cost V 2 bases and J 2 bases, with 11 bases left between them. This CDR3 comprises 15 residues. The CDR3 DNA follows: TGTGCCAGCAGTTTAGATGGTTTCCCCACAGATACGCAGTATTTT. Amino acid sequence: CASSLDGFPTDTQYF.

This clonotype came up a few times. The gene calls are TRBV4-2 and TRBJ2-3, with TRBD2 matching 11 bases. V shed 2 bases, J shed 3 bases, and the junction held 10 bases outside the gene matches. Germline V gene data show CDR1 as LGHNA and CDR2 as YNFKEQ. The CDR3 spans 18 residues. The CDR3 here is CASSQTSGGGGMTDTQYF. As DNA, the CDR3 is TGTGCCAGCAGCCAAACTAGCGGGGGCGGAGGGATGACAGATACGCAGTATTTT.

There are many counts of this clonotype. The gene calls are TRBV29-1 and TRBJ1-5; D is ambiguous. V was pared by 4 bases and J by 2 bases, with 15 bases between. The CDR3 spans 15 residues. The germline gives CDR1 SQVTM, CDR2 ANQGSEA. The CDR3 spells CSVGDGLLGNQPQHF. The CDR3 DNA reads TGCAGCGTTGGTGATGGGTTGCTCGGCAATCAGCCCCAGCATTTT.

This clonotype occurred a few times. V is TRBV7-2 and J is TRBJ2-1, with a tentative D call TRBD2 (7 bases). The CDR3 totals 17 residues. V was clipped by 5 bases and J by 3 bases, with 20 bases between them. Germline V CDR1 and CDR2: SGHTA, FQGNSA. The CDR3 here is CASSPRNAGANYNEQFF. The CDR3 bases are TGTGCCAGCAGCCCCAGGAACGCGGGGGCCAACTACAATGAGCAGTTCTTC. Based on the CDR3 plus reference TRBV7-2 and TRBJ2-1, the full variable domain is GAGVSQSPSNKVTEKGKDVELRCDPISGHTALYWYRQSLGQGLEFLIYFQGNSAPDKSGLPSDRFSAERTGGSVSTLTIQRTQQEDSAVYLCASSPRNAGANYNEQFFGPGTRLTVL.

Ten or more counts support this clonotype. The rearrangement uses TRBV7-2 and TRBJ2-4; the match to TRBD1 covers 9 bases. Germline trimming cut 0 bases from V and 2 bases from J; bases unmatched to any gene: 5. The CDR3 consists of 17 residues. Germline lookup yields CDR1 SGHTA and CDR2 FQGNSA. CDR3 region: CASSLAQGQGPKNIQYF. In DNA form, the CDR3 reads TGTGCCAGCAGCTTAGCGCAGGGACAGGGCCCCAAAAACATTCAGTACTTC.

V gene TRBV12-3 or TRBV12-4 combines with J gene TRBJ2-3; TRBD2 is a possible D gene (6 bases). V lost 3 bases and J lost 2, with 12 bases in between. The CDR3 is made up of 15 amino acids. The CDR3 sequence: CASSFGGMDTDTQYF. The CDR3 DNA follows: TGTGCCAGCAGTTTTGGGGGGATGGACACAGATACGCAGTATTTT.

The V call is TRBV20-1, the J call TRBJ2-3; 7 bases fit TRBD1. V lost 7 bases, J lost 6 bases, and 10 bases stayed unmatched. The CDR3 spans 13 residues. CDR1 is DFQATT and CDR2 is SNEGSKA in the germline V gene (reference sequence). The CDR3 nucleotides are TGCAGTGAAAGGGGAAGGGGGCTCGATACGCAGTATTTT. The encoded protein is CSERGRGLDTQYF.

This clonotype was picked up many times. This chain links TRBV10-3 with TRBJ1-1, with D possibly being TRBD1 (6 bases). The CDR3 is made up of 12 amino acids. Germline V gene data show CDR1 as ENHRY and CDR2 as SYGVKD. V was shortened by 10 bases and J by 8 bases, with 17 bases between the two germline ends. The CDR3 loop reads CATAGTFSEAFF. Here the CDR3 DNA reads TGTGCCACGGCCGGGACATTTTCCGAAGCTTTCTTT.

This clonotype was recorded many times. J is TRBJ1-1 and V is TRBV11-2; no firm D call. V lost 3 bases to trimming and J lost 7 bases, with 18 bases between them. This CDR3 contains 15 residues. Germline values: CDR1 SGHAT, CDR2 FQNNGV. The CDR3 sequence: CASSLSGRGRGEAFF. CDR3 bases: TGTGCCAGCAGCTTGAGTGGAAGAGGACGGGGTGAAGCTTTCTTT. Combining the CDR3 with reference TRBV11-2 and TRBJ1-1 gives the whole variable domain EAGVAQSPRYKIIEKRQSVAFWCNPISGHATLYWYQQILGQGPKLLIQFQNNGVVDDSQLPKDRFSAERLKGVDSTLKIQPAKLEDSAVYLCASSLSGRGRGEAFFGQGTRLTVV.

This clonotype was seen a handful of times. This chain's CDR3 is CASSPPTVLGDGYTF. Here the CDR3 DNA reads TGTGCCAGCTCACCACCGACGGTTTTAGGGGATGGCTACACCTTC. The chain employs TRBV18 and TRBJ1-2, with TRBD1 as a possible D gene (5 bases). The ends were cut back, 0 bases at V and 6 bases at J, with 14 bases in the middle. The length of the CDR3 is 15 residues. Per germline, CDR1 KGHSH and CDR2 LQKENI.

This clonotype was seen only a few times. V usage is TRBV10-3 and J usage is TRBJ2-2; the D gene is possibly TRBD2 (5 bases). Trimming removed 6 bases from V and 3 bases from J, with 11 bases in between. The CDR3 extends over 14 amino acids. Germline CDR1 ENHRY, CDR2 SYGVKD. As DNA, the CDR3 is TGTGCCATCAGAGGCCGAGCGGACACCGGGGAGCTGTTTTTT. Translating it yields CAIRGRADTGELFF.

This clonotype was seen many times. This chain uses TRBV6-6 with TRBJ1-1; 7 bases map to TRBD1. The germline gives CDR1 MNHNY, CDR2 SVGAGI (reference sequence). J was trimmed by 6 bases and V by 6 bases; bases with no gene match: 19. The length of the CDR3 is 17 residues. Here the CDR3 reads CASSRIPDPLGTAEAFF. The CDR3 DNA sequence: TGTGCCAGCAGCCGGATCCCCGACCCCCTGGGGACAGCTGAAGCTTTCTTT.